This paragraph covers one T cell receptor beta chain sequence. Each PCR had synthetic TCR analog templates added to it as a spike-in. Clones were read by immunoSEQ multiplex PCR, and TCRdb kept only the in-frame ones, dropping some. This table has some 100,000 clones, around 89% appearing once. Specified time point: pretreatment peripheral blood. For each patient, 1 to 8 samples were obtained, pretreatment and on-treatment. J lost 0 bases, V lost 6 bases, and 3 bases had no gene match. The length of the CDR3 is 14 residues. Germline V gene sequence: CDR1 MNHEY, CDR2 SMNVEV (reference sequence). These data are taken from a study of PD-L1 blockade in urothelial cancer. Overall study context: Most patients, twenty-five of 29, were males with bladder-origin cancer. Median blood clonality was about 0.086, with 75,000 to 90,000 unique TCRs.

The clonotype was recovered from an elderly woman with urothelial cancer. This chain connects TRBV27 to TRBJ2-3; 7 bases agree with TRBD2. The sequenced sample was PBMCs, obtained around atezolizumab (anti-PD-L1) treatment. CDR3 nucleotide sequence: TGTGCCAGCAGCCGGGGGGATAGCACAGATACGCAGTATTTT. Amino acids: CASSRGDSTDTQYF.